Each of the 21 T cell receptor beta chains below was sequenced from the same sample in a study of T-cell memory formation after mild COVID-19 (dated by TCRdb to 2020 to 2022). The library was prepared using 5' RACE. The listed sequencing device is Illumina NovaSeq 6000. TCRdb trimmed public reads at Q25 via fastp, called clones via MiXCR and kept in-frame beta chains. All rows with the same CDR3 protein become a single entry with the most common DNA and genes. The sample profile shows about 390,000 distinct CDR3 sequences; roughly 15% of them were found once. Of the sample, 20% to 25% falls within the top ten clones. The specimen was PBMCs or a T cell subset sorted from them (not recorded which). The origin of the receptors is a man in his late teens or twenties who had mild COVID-19 (a few samples of this study predate the infection). The sample titles of this study are shuffled in the database, so cell type and time point are left out; the donor was told from shared clones.

This clonotype was counted at least ten times. V and J are TRBV20-1 and TRBJ2-5, with D unclear. The CDR3 consists of 12 residues. The germline gives CDR1 DFQATT, CDR2 SNEGSKA (reference sequence). Trimming left V 4 bases short and J 1 base short, with 7 bases between. The CDR3 loop is CSATQSQETQYF. The CDR3 DNA reads TGCAGTGCTACACAATCCCAAGAGACCCAGTACTTC.

V gene TRBV12-3 or TRBV12-4 combines with J gene TRBJ2-7; 11 nucleotides align to TRBD2. This CDR3 has 14 residues. With V trimmed by 6 bases and J by 6 bases, 7 bases remained unmatched. CDR3 coding DNA: TGTGCCAGCAGGGAGGGACTAGCGGTCTCCGAGCAGTACTTC. It codes for CASREGLAVSEQYF.

This clonotype was counted between two and nine times. The chain couples TRBV2 to TRBJ2-5; D is possibly TRBD2 (6 bases). The V gene's germline CDR1 is SNHLY and CDR2 FYNNEI. The CDR3 spans 13 residues. V was pared by 11 bases and J by 7 bases, with 20 bases between. CDR3 amino acids: CAGTTRVEGTQYF. CDR3 sequence (DNA): TGTGCCGGAACGACTAGGGTGGAGGGGACCCAGTACTTC.

V and J are TRBV4-1 and TRBJ2-3, with 8 bases matching TRBD1. Germline V gene lookup returns CDR1 MGHRA and CDR2 YSYEKL. This CDR3 has 15 amino acids. V shed 4 bases and J 6 bases; nucleotides not matched to a gene: 9. The CDR3 sequence is CASSRQGPGVDTQYF. The CDR3 region has the DNA TGCGCCAGCAGCCGACAGGGGCCCGGGGTGGATACGCAGTATTTT.

This chain uses TRBV15 with TRBJ2-5, with D perhaps TRBD2 (5 bases). The CDR3 consists of 14 residues. Germline lookup yields CDR1 LNHNV and CDR2 YYDKDF (reference sequence). The V end lost 8 bases, the J end lost 5 bases, and 18 bases lay between the germline ends. DNA of the CDR3: TGTGCCACCGAACTCGGGTTCAAGCGGGAGACCCAGTACTTC. The encoded protein is CATELGFKRETQYF.

This clonotype was counted between two and nine times. The rearrangement joins TRBV5-1 to TRBJ1-1; tentatively, D is TRBD1 (5 bases). V was cut by 4 bases and J by 1 base, with 14 bases left in between. There are 15 residues in the CDR3. Germline loops: CDR1 SGHRS, CDR2 YFSETQ. CDR3 sequence reads: CASSPGVPTNTEAFF. The CDR3 DNA is TGCGCCAGCAGCCCGGGGGTTCCAACGAACACTGAAGCTTTCTTT. The complete variable domain, with remaining parts taken from reference TRBV5-1 and TRBJ1-1, reads KAGVTQTPRYLIKTRGQQVTLSCSPISGHRSVSWYQQTPGQGLQFLFEYFSETQRNKGNFPGRFSGRQFSNSRSEMNVSTLELGDSALYLCASSPGVPTNTEAFFGQGTRLTVV.

The rearrangement uses TRBV6-5 and TRBJ2-5, with 10 bases that match TRBD2. CDR3 length: 16 amino acids. Trimming at V came to 5 bases and at J to 4 bases, leaving 10 bases not matched to a gene. The germline V gene encodes CDR1 MNHEY and CDR2 SVGAGI. DNA of the CDR3: TGTGCCAGCAGTGCAACCGGGACTAGCGATCGAGAGACCCAGTACTTC. This sequence encodes CASSATGTSDRETQYF.

The rearrangement joins TRBV27 to TRBJ2-2; D may be TRBD2 (6 bases). The CDR3 length is 12 residues. Germline CDR1 and CDR2: MNHEY and SMNVEV (reference sequence). Trimming removed 8 bases at V and 10 bases at J, with 14 bases between. In DNA, the CDR3 is TGTGCCAGCGGGACGGGAGACGAGGAGCTGTTTTTT. Translation gives CASGTGDEELFF.

This rearrangement joins TRBV5-1 to TRBJ2-7, with 11 bases that match TRBD2. The V gene end was trimmed by 5 bases and the J gene end by 4 bases; junction bases not matched to a gene: 5. Germline loops: CDR1 SGHRS, CDR2 YFSETQ. This CDR3 is 14 amino acids long. This CDR3 reads CASRDLAGGYEQYF. CDR3 in DNA: TGCGCCAGCAGGGACCTAGCGGGAGGATACGAGCAGTACTTC.

The chain couples TRBV7-2 to TRBJ1-5, with unresolved D. Germline CDR1 is SGHTA and CDR2 is FQGNSA. V was cut by 9 bases and J by 4 bases, with 19 bases left in between. This CDR3 is built from 15 residues. In nucleotides, the CDR3 is TGTGCCAGAAGTCGATGGTCGGGCGGGAATCAGCCCCAGCATTTT. Protein: CARSRWSGGNQPQHF.

This clonotype was counted only a few times. The rearrangement uses TRBV6-2 or TRBV6-3 and TRBJ1-5; D gene uncertain. The ends were cut back, 7 bases at V and 7 bases at J, with 14 bases in the middle. CDR3 length equals 13 residues. The germline CDR1 and CDR2 sequences are MNHEY and SVGEGT. The CDR3 loop is CASTQAGPQPQHF. CDR3 sequence (DNA): TGTGCCAGCACCCAGGCTGGGCCCCAGCCCCAGCATTTT.

This clonotype was counted a few times. The chain carries TRBV29-1 and TRBJ1-1, with a tentative D call TRBD1 (6 bases). The V gene lost 5 bases and the J gene lost 0 bases, with 10 bases spanning the gap. The CDR3 spans 13 residues. CDR1 is SQVTM, CDR2 ANQGSEA, per germline. In DNA form, the CDR3 reads TGCAGCGTTTACAGGGCATTGAACACTGAAGCTTTCTTT. This encodes CSVYRALNTEAFF.

The chain couples TRBV7-2 to TRBJ2-3, with TRBD1 matching 8 bases. The V gene's germline CDR1 is SGHTA and CDR2 FQGNSA. The CDR3 runs to 15 residues. V was pared by 2 bases and J by 5 bases, with 6 bases of the junction left unmatched. The CDR3 DNA sequence: TGTGCCAGCAGCTTACAGGGGGCGGGTGTAGATACGCAGTATTTT. It yields the protein CASSLQGAGVDTQYF.

The rearrangement links TRBV11-3 to TRBJ2-2, with 10 positions matching TRBD1. The V segment lost 6 bases and the J segment 5 bases; nucleotides outside the gene matches: 6. The CDR3 contains 15 residues. Germline values: CDR1 SGHNT, CDR2 YENEEA. CDR3 sequence reads: CASSSGQGMTGELFF. The CDR3 coding sequence is TGTGCCAGCAGTTCGGGACAGGGGATGACCGGGGAGCTGTTTTTT.

This clonotype was found a few times. The chain joins TRBV10-3 to TRBJ2-2; D is undetermined. In germline, CDR1 is ENHRY, CDR2 SYGVKD. The CDR3 is 16 residues long. The V end lost 6 bases, the J end lost 0 bases, and 14 bases lay between the germline ends. The CDR3 DNA reads as TGTGCCATCAGGAAACAGTTGATAGCGAACACCGGGGAGCTGTTTTTT. Translating it yields CAIRKQLIANTGELFF.

The chain carries TRBV5-6 and TRBJ2-1; no reliable D call. The CDR3 sequence is 12 residues long. Trimming removed 2 bases from V and 10 bases from J, with 10 bases in between. The germline V gene encodes CDR1 SGHDT and CDR2 YYEEEE. CDR3 residues: CASSFGPGEQFF. The CDR3 DNA is TGTGCCAGCAGCTTCGGGCCTGGGGAGCAGTTCTTC.

J is TRBJ2-5 and V is TRBV20-1, with D possibly TRBD1 on 6 matching bases. V lost 5 bases to trimming and J lost 5 bases, with 18 bases between them. CDR3 length: 14 amino acids. From germline, CDR1 is DFQATT and CDR2 SNEGSKA (reference sequence). The CDR3 DNA reads TGCAGTGCTTCGGGACACAACTTTGGGGAGACCCAGTACTTC. Its translation: CSASGHNFGETQYF.

This clonotype was seen only a few times. The rearrangement joins TRBV6-2 or TRBV6-3 to TRBJ1-1; D might be TRBD1 (5 bases). This CDR3 has 15 residues. Trimming took 5 bases from V and 1 from J, leaving 14 bases between them. The germline CDR1 and CDR2 sequences are MNHEY and SVGEGT. The CDR3 protein is CASSMPGLPNTEAFF. The DNA for the CDR3 is TGTGCCAGCAGTATGCCGGGACTCCCGAACACTGAAGCTTTCTTT.

The V gene is TRBV29-1, the J gene TRBJ1-1; D is possibly TRBD1 (6 bases). CDR3 size: 13 residues. Deletions cut 6 bases from V and 4 bases from J, with 15 bases between. Per germline, CDR1 SQVTM and CDR2 ANQGSEA. CDR3 region: CSVGGGQTTEAFF. The CDR3 nucleotides read TGCAGCGTGGGGGGAGGACAGACCACTGAAGCTTTCTTT.

In this sample, this clonotype turned up a few times. The chain is built from TRBV7-6 and TRBJ2-7, with D maybe TRBD1 (6 bases). From germline, CDR1 is SGHVS and CDR2 FNYEAQ. Trimming pared 1 base from V and 6 bases from J, leaving 10 bases between. The CDR3 runs to 13 residues. CDR3 residues: CASSLGVGGEQYV. The CDR3 coding sequence is TGTGCCAGCAGCTTAGGGGTAGGGGGCGAGCAGTACGTC.

This clonotype has just a few counts. The genes are TRBV2 and TRBJ2-1; 9 bases align to TRBD1. The CDR3 has 16 residues. The V segment lost 3 bases and the J segment 1 base; nucleotides outside the gene matches: 4. Per germline, CDR1 SNHLY and CDR2 FYNNEI. Here the CDR3 reads CASSEGGQGSYNEQFF. CDR3 nucleotides: TGTGCCAGCAGTGAGGGGGGACAGGGTTCCTACAATGAGCAGTTCTTC.